This T cell receptor beta chain derives from a study of OX40 agonist ivuxolimab in advanced cancers. Trimming cost V 3 bases and J 5 bases, with 11 bases left between them. Germline CDR1 GTSNPN, CDR2 SVGIG (reference sequence). This CDR3 spans 13 amino acids. Study-wide findings and caveats: Relatively little clonal expansion, among the lowest observed, appeared in partial responders at 0.1-3.0 mg/kg. At 0.1 to 3.0 mg/kg, clonal expansion of CD4+ and CD8+ blood T cells had occurred by week 6. Some nonresponders likewise displayed low normalized T-cell clonal expansion.

Measured with immunoSEQ multiplex PCR; TCRdb has only the in-frame clones, and not every one. This sample yields about 75,000 clones, of which roughly 90% are seen a single time; 1.3% belongs to the top ten. Note on this clone: Its antigen is currently unknown.

The chain has TRBV30 and TRBJ2-1, with D unclear. The sequenced sample was CD4+ or CD8+ T cells sorted from blood, obtained in a trial of the OX40 agonist ivuxolimab. This clonotype originated in an adult with an advanced solid tumor such as melanoma, head and neck, liver or kidney cancer. CDR3: CAWSGRRHNEQFF. For the CDR3, the DNA is TGTGCCTGGAGCGGTAGGAGACACAATGAGCAGTTCTTC.